The source of this T cell receptor (beta chain) is a study of control samples from healthy donors and cancer patients. This CDR3 comprises 14 residues. V was cut by 3 bases and J by 2 bases, with 12 bases left in between. The germline CDR1 and CDR2 sequences are GTSNPN and SVGIG (reference sequence). The data were produced by immunoSEQ multiplex PCR, yet TCRdb's version contains in-frame clones alone and is incomplete. The repertoire holds about 100,000 clones, with about 90% as singletons. The chain carries TRBV30 and TRBJ2-3; possible D gene TRBD1, 6 bases. Sequenced sample: blood. The sequence derives from a woman in her fifties or sixties in good health. DNA of the CDR3: TGTGCCTGGAGCGTCGACAGGTTCACAGATACGCAGTATTTT. Its protein product is CAWSVDRFTDTQYF.